This record looks at one TCR beta chain sequence and its context. The antigen is undetermined. The data are from a study of identical twins. Findings of the study overall: There were fewer insertions in abundant cord blood beta clonotypes, but memory repertoires showed no such pattern. Among beta out-of-frame sequences, excess sharing between twins appeared weaker.

Trimming removed 5 bases at V and 4 bases at J, with 14 bases between. CDR3 length: 15 amino acids. Template switching created a universal primer site, and the cDNA included unique molecular identifiers. TCRdb re-called the 5' RACE reads with MiXCR, one entry per CDR3 protein. The sample lists 250,000 to 300,000 distinct CDR3 sequences; about 9% were seen once. The same sample was also studied in work on yellow fever vaccine responses in identical twins. That investigation notes: Reportedly, the T cell response mounted by twins to vaccine seemed partly convergent, partly personalized.

The TCR originated in a woman aged 18-35 years in good health. Material for sequencing was CD8+ T cells sorted from blood. J is TRBJ2-2 and V is TRBV12-3 or TRBV12-4; a weak D match, TRBD2 (5 bases). The CDR3 DNA reads as TGTGCCAGCAGTGGCCCTGGCGGGCCCACCGGGGAGCTGTTTTTT. Its translation: CASSGPGGPTGELFF.